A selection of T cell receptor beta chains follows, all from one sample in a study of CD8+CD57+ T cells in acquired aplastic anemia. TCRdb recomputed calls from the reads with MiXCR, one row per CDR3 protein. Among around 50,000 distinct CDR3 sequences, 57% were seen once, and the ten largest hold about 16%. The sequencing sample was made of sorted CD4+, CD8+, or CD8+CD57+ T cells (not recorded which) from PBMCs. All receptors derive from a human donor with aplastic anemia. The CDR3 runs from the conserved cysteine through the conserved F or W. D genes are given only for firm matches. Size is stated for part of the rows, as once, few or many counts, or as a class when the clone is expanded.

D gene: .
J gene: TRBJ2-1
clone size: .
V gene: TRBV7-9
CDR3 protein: CASSLGGFNEQFF
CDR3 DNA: TGTGCCAGCAGCTTGGGGGGCTTCAATGAGCAGTTCTTC

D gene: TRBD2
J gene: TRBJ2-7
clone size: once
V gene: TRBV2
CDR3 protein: CASSVRLAGGPVDEQYF
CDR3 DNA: TGTGCCAGCAGTGTACGACTAGCGGGGGGGCCAGTGGACGAGCAGTACTTC

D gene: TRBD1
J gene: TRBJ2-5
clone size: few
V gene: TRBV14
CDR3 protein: CASSRQGGETQYF
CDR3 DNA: TGTGCCAGCAGCCGACAGGGCGGTGAGACCCAGTACTTC

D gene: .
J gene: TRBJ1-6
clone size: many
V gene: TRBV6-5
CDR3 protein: CASSYLSQGKEAPLHF
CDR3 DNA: TGTGCCAGCAGTTACCTCTCTCAGGGGAAAGAGGCACCCCTCCACTTT

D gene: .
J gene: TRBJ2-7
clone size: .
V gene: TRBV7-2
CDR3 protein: CASSQAAISGEQYF
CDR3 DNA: TGCGCCAGCAGCCAAGCCGCGATTTCAGGCGAGCAGTACTTC

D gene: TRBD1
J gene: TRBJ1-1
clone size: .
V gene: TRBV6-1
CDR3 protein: CASSSPYRGRETEAFF
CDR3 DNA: TGTGCCAGCAGCTCACCTTACAGGGGGCGCGAGACTGAAGCTTTCTTT

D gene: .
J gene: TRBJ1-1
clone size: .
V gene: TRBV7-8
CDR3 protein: CASRFNTGNTEAFF
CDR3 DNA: TGTGCCAGCAGATTTAACACAGGGAACACTGAAGCTTTCTTT

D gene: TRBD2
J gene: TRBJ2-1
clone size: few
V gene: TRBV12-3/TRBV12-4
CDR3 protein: CASSLGSSGGHYNEQFF
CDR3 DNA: TGTGCCAGCAGCCTGGGGTCTAGCGGGGGCCACTACAATGAGCAGTTCTTC

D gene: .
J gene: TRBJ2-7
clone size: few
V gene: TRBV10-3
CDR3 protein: CATASEGLEYF
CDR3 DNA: TGTGCCACCGCTAGTGAGGGCCTCGAGTACTTC

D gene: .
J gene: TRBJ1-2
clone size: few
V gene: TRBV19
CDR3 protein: CASMQGGSYGYTF
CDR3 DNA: TGTGCCAGTATGCAGGGAGGATCCTATGGCTACACCTTC

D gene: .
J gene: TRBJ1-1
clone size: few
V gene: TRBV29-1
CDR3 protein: CSVVKENTEAFF
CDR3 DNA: TGCAGCGTTGTGAAGGAGAACACTGAAGCTTTCTTT

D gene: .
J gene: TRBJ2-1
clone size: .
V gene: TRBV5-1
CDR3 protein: CASSRNRVDEQFF
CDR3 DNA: TGCGCCAGCAGCAGAAACAGGGTTGATGAGCAGTTCTTC

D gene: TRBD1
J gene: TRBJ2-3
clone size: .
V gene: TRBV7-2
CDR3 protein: CASSLRTGVKEEYF
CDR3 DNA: TGTGCCAGCAGCTTAAGGACAGGGGTAAAAGAGGAGTATTTT

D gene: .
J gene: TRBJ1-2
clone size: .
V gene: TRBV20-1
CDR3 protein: CSAQGRDGANYGYTF
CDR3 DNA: TGCAGTGCCCAGGGCAGGGATGGAGCTAACTATGGCTACACCTTC

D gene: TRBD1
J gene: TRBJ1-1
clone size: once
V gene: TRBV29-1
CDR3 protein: CSLGQGGTEAFF
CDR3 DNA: TGCAGCCTGGGACAGGGTGGCACTGAAGCTTTCTTT